Detailed here is one T cell receptor beta chain. The data stem from a study of blood T cell repertoires in COVID-19. Across the whole study: T cells, B-cell-depleted T cells, or PBMCs supplied cDNA or gDNA.

Source study methods: Estimation of nucleated cell counts was performed using reference gene primer amplification. TCRdb keeps only in-frame clones here, not all; method: immunoSEQ multiplex PCR. The V and J calls and the clone size are those of that table, but D and trimming were determined from the DNA. The sample has some 42,000 clones, approximately 88% seen once. Looked up from germline, CDR1 is LGHDT and CDR2 is YNNKEL (reference sequence). The germline V and J ends were trimmed by 4 bases and 12 bases, with 16 bases remaining between them. This CDR3 is built from 13 residues. The chain employs TRBV3-1 (or the pseudogene TRBV3-2) and TRBJ2-1; a weak D match, TRBD1 (5 bases). This receptor was taken from a human donor in a cohort sampled during active COVID-19. The sequencing input was peripheral blood. The CDR3 bases are TGTGCCAGCAGCCCCCTGGTTGGGGCCCTGCAGTTCTTC. Translated: CASSPLVGALQFF.